These T cell receptor beta chains were read from a single sample in a study of T cell responses to AZD1222 COVID-19 vaccine. This table comes from immunoSEQ multiplex PCR, and its TCRdb copy is limited to in-frame clones, with some not included. The table records 150,000 or so clones, less than 95% of them present only once. The sequenced sample was peripheral blood, obtained 28 days after the second AZD1222 dose. These receptors came from an adult who received the AZD1222 COVID-19 vaccine. CDR3s include the opening cysteine and the closing phenylalanine or tryptophan. A D gene is named only where the DNA matches it firmly. The size entry is marked missing in some rows and otherwise reads once, few, many or a size class.

D gene: NA; CDR3 length: 15; V gene: TRBV3-1/TRBV3-2; clone size: NA; J gene: TRBJ2-5; CDR3 protein: CASSQDWRGLETQYF; CDR3 DNA: TGTGCCAGCAGCCAAGATTGGCGGGGCCTTGAGACCCAGTACTTC
D gene: NA; CDR3 length: 14; V gene: TRBV30; clone size: few; J gene: TRBJ1-1; CDR3 protein: CAWSALSGNTEAFF; CDR3 DNA: TGTGCCTGGAGTGCGCTGAGCGGGAACACTGAAGCTTTCTTT
D gene: NA; CDR3 length: 14; V gene: TRBV5-1; clone size: NA; J gene: TRBJ2-3; CDR3 protein: CASRQISHTDTQYF; CDR3 DNA: TGCGCCAGCCGCCAAATCTCCCACACAGATACGCAGTATTTT
D gene: NA; CDR3 length: 15; V gene: TRBV6-5; clone size: NA; J gene: TRBJ1-2; CDR3 protein: CASTSPGLLNYGYTF; CDR3 DNA: TGTGCCAGCACCTCCCCGGGTCTCCTGAACTATGGCTACACCTTC
D gene: NA; CDR3 length: 13; V gene: TRBV4-2; clone size: NA; J gene: TRBJ2-3; CDR3 protein: CASSQGSVDTQYF; CDR3 DNA: TGTGCCAGCAGTCAAGGGTCGGTAGATACGCAGTATTTT
D gene: TRBD1; CDR3 length: 14; V gene: TRBV10-3; clone size: NA; J gene: TRBJ1-3; CDR3 protein: CAIRPGGYGNTIYF; CDR3 DNA: TGTGCCATCAGACCAGGGGGCTATGGAAACACCATATATTTT
D gene: TRBD1; CDR3 length: 13; V gene: TRBV30; clone size: NA; J gene: TRBJ1-6; CDR3 protein: CAWVGQGGSPLHF; CDR3 DNA: TGTGCCTGGGTAGGACAGGGGGGGTCACCCCTCCACTTT
D gene: TRBD2; CDR3 length: 15; V gene: TRBV19; clone size: once; J gene: TRBJ2-7; CDR3 protein: CASSGTSGRAYEQYF; CDR3 DNA: TGTGCCAGTAGTGGGACTAGCGGGAGAGCCTACGAGCAGTACTTC
D gene: NA; CDR3 length: 14; V gene: TRBV28; clone size: NA; J gene: TRBJ1-1; CDR3 protein: CASSVPTRLAEAFF; CDR3 DNA: TGTGCCAGCAGTGTCCCGACAAGGTTGGCTGAAGCTTTCTTT
D gene: TRBD2; CDR3 length: 19; V gene: TRBV27; clone size: NA; J gene: TRBJ2-3; CDR3 protein: CASSSPLPGLAGGRDTQYF; CDR3 DNA: TGTGCCAGCAGTTCCCCGTTACCGGGACTAGCGGGGGGGAGAGATACGCAGTATTTT
D gene: TRBD1; CDR3 length: 14; V gene: TRBV7-2; clone size: NA; J gene: TRBJ1-4; CDR3 protein: CASSFRTGNEKLFF; CDR3 DNA: TGTGCCAGCAGCTTTCGGACAGGGAATGAAAAACTGTTTTTT
D gene: NA; CDR3 length: 12; V gene: TRBV18; clone size: NA; J gene: TRBJ2-1; CDR3 protein: CASSSQGNEQFF; CDR3 DNA: TGTGCCAGCTCATCACAGGGAAATGAGCAGTTCTTC
D gene: NA; CDR3 length: 14; V gene: TRBV11-2; clone size: NA; J gene: TRBJ1-1; CDR3 protein: CASSLGRLNTEAFF; CDR3 DNA: TGTGCCAGCAGCTTAGGCAGACTAAACACTGAAGCTTTCTTT
D gene: NA; CDR3 length: 14; V gene: TRBV11-2; clone size: NA; J gene: TRBJ2-7; CDR3 protein: CASSSPSGRAEQYF; CDR3 DNA: TGTGCCAGCAGCTCCCCCTCCGGCAGGGCCGAGCAGTACTTC
D gene: TRBD2; CDR3 length: 16; V gene: TRBV27; clone size: NA; J gene: TRBJ2-5; CDR3 protein: CASSSPRTSGKETQYF; CDR3 DNA: TGTGCCAGCAGTTCACCGCGGACTAGCGGGAAAGAGACCCAGTACTTC
D gene: TRBD1; CDR3 length: 15; V gene: TRBV3-1/TRBV3-2; clone size: NA; J gene: TRBJ1-2; CDR3 protein: CASSQGQGKNYGYTF; CDR3 DNA: TGTGCCAGCAGCCAAGGACAGGGGAAGAACTATGGCTACACCTTC
D gene: NA; CDR3 length: 13; V gene: TRBV18; clone size: NA; J gene: TRBJ1-2; CDR3 protein: CASSPEREYGYTF; CDR3 DNA: TGTGCCAGCTCACCAGAGCGCGAGTATGGCTACACCTTC
D gene: NA; CDR3 length: 17; V gene: TRBV27; clone size: few; J gene: TRBJ1-4; CDR3 protein: CASSLSWQPLQNEKLFF; CDR3 DNA: TGTGCCAGCAGTTTATCGTGGCAGCCGTTACAGAATGAAAAACTGTTTTTT
D gene: TRBD2; CDR3 length: 15; V gene: TRBV27; clone size: NA; J gene: TRBJ2-7; CDR3 protein: CASSTDSSGRYEQYF; CDR3 DNA: TGTGCCAGCAGTACTGATTCTAGCGGGAGGTACGAGCAGTACTTC
D gene: NA; CDR3 length: 14; V gene: TRBV11-2; clone size: NA; J gene: TRBJ2-1; CDR3 protein: CASTLEVTNNEQFF; CDR3 DNA: TGTGCCAGCACTCTCGAGGTGACTAACAATGAGCAGTTCTTC